A single TCR beta chain is shown here with its context. This sample was taken from a study of blood T cell repertoires in COVID-19. Allocation to cohorts depended on clinical history reported by the participants. Only in-frame clones appear in the TCRdb table, and some are missing; sequencing was by immunoSEQ multiplex PCR. The table lists some 400,000 clones, 80% to 95% of them singletons, with roughly 0.9% in the top ten. This TCR was recovered from a middle-aged woman who had been exposed to COVID-19. Sequencing input: PBMCs or T cells enriched from blood (not recorded which).

The CDR3 sequence: CASSLGTSGDTQYF. Here the CDR3 DNA reads TGCGCCAGCAGCTTGGGGACTAGCGGAGATACGCAGTATTTT. The chain links TRBV5-1 to TRBJ2-3, with 10 nucleotides matching TRBD2. Germline CDR1 is SGHRS and CDR2 is YFSETQ. This CDR3 has 14 residues. The V segment lost 0 bases and the J segment 5 bases; nucleotides outside the gene matches: 0.